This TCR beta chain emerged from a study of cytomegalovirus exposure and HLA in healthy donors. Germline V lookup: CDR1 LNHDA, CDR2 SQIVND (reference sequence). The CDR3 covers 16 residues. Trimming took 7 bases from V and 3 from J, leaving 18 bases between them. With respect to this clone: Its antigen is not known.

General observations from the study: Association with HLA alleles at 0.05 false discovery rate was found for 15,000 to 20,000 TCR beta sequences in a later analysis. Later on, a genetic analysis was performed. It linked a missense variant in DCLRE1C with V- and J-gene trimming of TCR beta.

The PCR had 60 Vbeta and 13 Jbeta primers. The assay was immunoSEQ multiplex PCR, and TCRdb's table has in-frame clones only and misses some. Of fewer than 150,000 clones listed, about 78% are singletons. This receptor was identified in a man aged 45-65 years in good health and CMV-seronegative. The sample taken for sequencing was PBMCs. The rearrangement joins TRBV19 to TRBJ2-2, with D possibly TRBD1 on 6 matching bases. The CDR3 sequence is CASTHKTGSDTGELFF. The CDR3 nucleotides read TGTGCCAGTACGCATAAGACAGGAAGCGACACCGGGGAGCTGTTTTTT.